The entry below gives a single T cell receptor beta chain sequence along with its context. The antigen is unknown. Only in-frame clones appear in the TCRdb table, and some are missing; sequencing was by immunoSEQ multiplex PCR. The repertoire includes some 68,000 clones, about 94% of them detected once, and 1.4% sits in the top ten. The data originate from a study of cytomegalovirus exposure and HLA in healthy donors. Study-level information: A subsequent analysis stated that the roughly 120 validation repertoires were run on the same platform as the approximately 610 first-cohort repertoires.

Findings and limits, study-wide: Generally TCR sequences proved uncommon, though certain public TCRs appeared in numerous donors. Researchers counted approximately 160 TCR beta chains as cytomegalovirus-associated. Three CMV-associated chains proved CMV antigen-specific in vitro.

V was shortened by 0 bases and J by 6 bases, with 14 bases between the two germline ends. The CDR3 spans 15 residues. The V gene's germline CDR1 is WNHNN and CDR2 SYGVQD (reference sequence). The source is a man aged 18 to 29 in good health and CMV-seropositive. The sequenced sample consisted of PBMCs. The chain has TRBV10-1 and TRBJ2-5, with D possibly being TRBD1 (5 bases). The CDR3 here is CASSESTVGMKTQYF. For the CDR3, the DNA is TGCGCCAGCAGTGAGTCGACAGTGGGAATGAAGACCCAGTACTTC.